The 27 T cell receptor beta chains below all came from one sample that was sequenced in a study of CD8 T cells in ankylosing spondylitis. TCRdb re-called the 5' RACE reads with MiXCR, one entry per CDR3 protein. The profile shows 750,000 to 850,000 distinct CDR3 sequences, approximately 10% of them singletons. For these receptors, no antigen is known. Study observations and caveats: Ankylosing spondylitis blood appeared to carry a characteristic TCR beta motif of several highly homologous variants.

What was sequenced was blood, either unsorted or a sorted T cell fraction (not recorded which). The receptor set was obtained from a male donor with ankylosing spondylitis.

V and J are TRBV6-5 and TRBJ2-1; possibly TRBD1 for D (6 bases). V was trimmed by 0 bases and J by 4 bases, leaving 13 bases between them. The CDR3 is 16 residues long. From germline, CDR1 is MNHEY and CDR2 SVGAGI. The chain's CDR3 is CASSYSLDRTYNEQFF. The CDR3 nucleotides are TGTGCCAGCAGTTACTCTCTGGACAGAACATACAATGAGCAGTTCTTC.

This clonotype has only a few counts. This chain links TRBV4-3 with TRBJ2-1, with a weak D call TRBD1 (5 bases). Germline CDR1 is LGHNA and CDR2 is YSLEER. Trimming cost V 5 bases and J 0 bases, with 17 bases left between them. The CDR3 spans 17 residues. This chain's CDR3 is CASSSRVGFSSYNEQFF. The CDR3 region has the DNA TGCGCCAGCAGCTCCAGGGTGGGATTCAGCTCCTACAATGAGCAGTTCTTC.

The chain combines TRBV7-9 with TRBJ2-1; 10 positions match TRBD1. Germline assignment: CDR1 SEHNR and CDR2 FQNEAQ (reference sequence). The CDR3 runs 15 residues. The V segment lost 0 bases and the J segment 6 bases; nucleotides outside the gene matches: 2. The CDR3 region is CASSLARQGANEQFF. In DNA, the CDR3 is TGTGCCAGCAGCTTAGCGAGACAGGGGGCCAATGAGCAGTTCTTC.

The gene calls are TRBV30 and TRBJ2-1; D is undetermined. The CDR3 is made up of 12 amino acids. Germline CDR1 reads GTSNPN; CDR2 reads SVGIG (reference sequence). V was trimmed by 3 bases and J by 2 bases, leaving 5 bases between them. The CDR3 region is CAWRPTYNEQFF. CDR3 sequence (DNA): TGTGCCTGGAGGCCTACCTACAATGAGCAGTTCTTC.

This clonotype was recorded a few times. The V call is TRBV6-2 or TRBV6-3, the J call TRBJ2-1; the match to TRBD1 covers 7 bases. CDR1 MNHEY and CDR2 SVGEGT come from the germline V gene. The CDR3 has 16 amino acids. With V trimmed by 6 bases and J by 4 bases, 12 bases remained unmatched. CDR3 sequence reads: CASRWTGTEEYNEQFF. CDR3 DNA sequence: TGTGCCAGCAGGTGGACCGGGACAGAGGAATACAATGAGCAGTTCTTC.

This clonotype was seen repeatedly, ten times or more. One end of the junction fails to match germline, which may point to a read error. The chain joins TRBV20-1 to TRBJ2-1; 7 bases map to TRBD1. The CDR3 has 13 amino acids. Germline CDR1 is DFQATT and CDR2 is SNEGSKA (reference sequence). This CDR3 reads CSARTGTYNEQFF. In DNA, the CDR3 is TGCAGCGCTAGGACAGGAACATACAATGAGCAGTTCTTC.

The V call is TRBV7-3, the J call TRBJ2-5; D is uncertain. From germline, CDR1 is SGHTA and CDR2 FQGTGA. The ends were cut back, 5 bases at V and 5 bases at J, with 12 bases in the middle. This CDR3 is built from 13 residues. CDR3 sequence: CASSPSFSETQYF. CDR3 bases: TGTGCCAGCAGCCCCTCCTTTTCGGAGACCCAGTACTTC.

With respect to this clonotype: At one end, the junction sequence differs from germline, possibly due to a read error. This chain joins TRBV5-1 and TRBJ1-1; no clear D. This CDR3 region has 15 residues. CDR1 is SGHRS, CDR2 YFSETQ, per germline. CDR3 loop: CASSLVPTMNTEAFF. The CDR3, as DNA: TGCGCCAGCAGCTTGGTTCCGACCATGAATACTGAAGCTTTCTTT. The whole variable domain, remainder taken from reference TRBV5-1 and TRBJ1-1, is KAGVTQTPRYLIKTRGQQVTLSCSPISGHRSVSWYQQTPGQGLQFLFEYFSETQRNKGNFPGRFSGRQFSNSRSEMNVSTLELGDSALYLCASSLVPTMNTEAFFGQGTRLTVV.

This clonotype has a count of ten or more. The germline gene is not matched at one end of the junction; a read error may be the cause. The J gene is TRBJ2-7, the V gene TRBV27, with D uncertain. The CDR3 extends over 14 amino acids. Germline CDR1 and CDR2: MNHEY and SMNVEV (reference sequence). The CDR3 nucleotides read TGCGCCAGCAGCCTAACGTACAGCTCCTACGAGCAGTACTTC. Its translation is CASSLTYSSYEQYF.

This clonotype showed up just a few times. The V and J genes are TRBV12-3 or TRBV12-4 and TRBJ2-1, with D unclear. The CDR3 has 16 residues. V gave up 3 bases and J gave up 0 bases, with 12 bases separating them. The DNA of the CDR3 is TGTGCCAGCAGTTTCAGCGCGCAGAGCTCCTACAATGAGCAGTTCTTC. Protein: CASSFSAQSSYNEQFF.

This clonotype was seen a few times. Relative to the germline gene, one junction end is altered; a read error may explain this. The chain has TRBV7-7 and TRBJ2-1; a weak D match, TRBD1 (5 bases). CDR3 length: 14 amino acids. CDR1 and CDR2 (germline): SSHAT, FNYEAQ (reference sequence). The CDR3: CASSVGEAYNEQFF. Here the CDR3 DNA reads TGTGCTAGCAGCGTAGGGGAAGCCTACAATGAGCAGTTCTTC.

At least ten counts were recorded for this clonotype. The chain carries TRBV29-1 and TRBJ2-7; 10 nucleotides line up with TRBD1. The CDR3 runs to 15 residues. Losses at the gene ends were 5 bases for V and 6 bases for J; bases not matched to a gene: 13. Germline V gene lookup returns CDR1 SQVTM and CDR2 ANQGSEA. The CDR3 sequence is CSVSLPDRGLSEQYF. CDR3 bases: TGCAGCGTTTCCCTTCCCGACAGGGGGCTTAGCGAGCAGTACTTC.

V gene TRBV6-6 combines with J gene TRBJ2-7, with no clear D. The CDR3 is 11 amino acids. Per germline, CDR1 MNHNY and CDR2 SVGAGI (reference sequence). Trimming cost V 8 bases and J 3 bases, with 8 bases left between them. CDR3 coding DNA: TGTGCCAGCGGGCTGTTCTACGAGCAGTACTTC. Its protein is CASGLFYEQYF.

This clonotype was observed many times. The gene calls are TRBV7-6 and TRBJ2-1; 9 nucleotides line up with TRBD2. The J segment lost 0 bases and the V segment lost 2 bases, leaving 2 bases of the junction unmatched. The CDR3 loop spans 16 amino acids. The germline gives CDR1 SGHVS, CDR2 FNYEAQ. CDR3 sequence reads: CASSLLAGSSYNEQFF. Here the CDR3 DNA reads TGTGCCAGCAGCTTACTAGCGGGGAGCTCCTACAATGAGCAGTTCTTC.

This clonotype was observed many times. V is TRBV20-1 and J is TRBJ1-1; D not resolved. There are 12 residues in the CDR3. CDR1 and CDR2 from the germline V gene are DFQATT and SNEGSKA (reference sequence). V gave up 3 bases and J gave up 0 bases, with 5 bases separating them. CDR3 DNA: TGCAGTGCTAGTGGGCTGAACACTGAAGCTTTCTTT. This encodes CSASGLNTEAFF.

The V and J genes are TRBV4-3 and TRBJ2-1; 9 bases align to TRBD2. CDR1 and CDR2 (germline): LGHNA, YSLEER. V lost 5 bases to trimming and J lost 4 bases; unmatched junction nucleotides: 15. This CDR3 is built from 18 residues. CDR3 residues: CASSKHRASGDDYNEQFF. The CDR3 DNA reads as TGCGCCAGCAGCAAACACCGGGCTAGCGGGGATGATTACAATGAGCAGTTCTTC.

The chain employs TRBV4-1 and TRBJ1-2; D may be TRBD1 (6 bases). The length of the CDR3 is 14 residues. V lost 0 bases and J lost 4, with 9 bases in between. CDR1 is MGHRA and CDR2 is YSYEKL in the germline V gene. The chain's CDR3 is CASSQEGTLYGYTF. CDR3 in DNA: TGCGCCAGCAGCCAAGAGGGGACACTCTATGGCTACACCTTC.

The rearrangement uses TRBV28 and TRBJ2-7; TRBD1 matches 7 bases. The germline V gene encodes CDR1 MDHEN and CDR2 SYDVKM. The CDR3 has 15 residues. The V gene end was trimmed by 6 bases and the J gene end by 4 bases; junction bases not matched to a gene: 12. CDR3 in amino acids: CASSGSGTAYYEQYF. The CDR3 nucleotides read TGTGCCAGCAGCGGGTCCGGGACAGCTTATTACGAGCAGTACTTC.

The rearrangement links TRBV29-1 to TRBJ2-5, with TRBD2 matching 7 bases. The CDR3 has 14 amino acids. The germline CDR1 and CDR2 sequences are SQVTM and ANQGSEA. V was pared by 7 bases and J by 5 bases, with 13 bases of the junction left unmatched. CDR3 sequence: CSAGDWGGSETQYF. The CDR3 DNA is TGCAGCGCTGGGGACTGGGGGGGTTCGGAGACCCAGTACTTC.

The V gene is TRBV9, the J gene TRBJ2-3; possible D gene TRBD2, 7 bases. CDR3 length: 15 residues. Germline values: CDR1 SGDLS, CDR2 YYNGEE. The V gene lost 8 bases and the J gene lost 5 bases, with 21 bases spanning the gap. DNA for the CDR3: TGTGCCAGTTCGCCCCGGGGGGCCGCCGAAGATACGCAGTATTTT. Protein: CASSPRGAAEDTQYF.

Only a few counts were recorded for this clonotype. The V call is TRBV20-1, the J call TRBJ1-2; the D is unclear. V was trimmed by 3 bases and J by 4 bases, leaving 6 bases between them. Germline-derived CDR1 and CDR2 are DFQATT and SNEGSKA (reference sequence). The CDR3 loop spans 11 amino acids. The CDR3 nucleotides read TGCAGTGCTAGGGACGGCTATGGCTACACCTTC. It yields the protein CSARDGYGYTF.

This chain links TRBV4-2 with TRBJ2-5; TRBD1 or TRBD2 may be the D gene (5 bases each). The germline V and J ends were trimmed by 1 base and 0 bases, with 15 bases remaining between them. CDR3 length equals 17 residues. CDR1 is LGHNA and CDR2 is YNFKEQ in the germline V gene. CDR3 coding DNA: TGTGCCAGCAGCCAAGGTTCTCTTGGGGGAGACCAAGAGACCCAGTACTTC. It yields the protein CASSQGSLGGDQETQYF.

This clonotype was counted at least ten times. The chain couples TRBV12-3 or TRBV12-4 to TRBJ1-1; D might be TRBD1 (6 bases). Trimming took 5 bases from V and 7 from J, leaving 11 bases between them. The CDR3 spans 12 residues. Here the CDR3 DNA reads TGTGCCAGCAGTCATGGACAGAGTGAAGCTTTCTTT. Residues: CASSHGQSEAFF.

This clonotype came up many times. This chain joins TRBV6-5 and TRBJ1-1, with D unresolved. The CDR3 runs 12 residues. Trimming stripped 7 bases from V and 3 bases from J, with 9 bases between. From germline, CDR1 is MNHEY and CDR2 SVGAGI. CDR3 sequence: CASKGWDTEAFF. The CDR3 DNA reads TGTGCCAGCAAGGGCTGGGACACTGAAGCTTTCTTT.

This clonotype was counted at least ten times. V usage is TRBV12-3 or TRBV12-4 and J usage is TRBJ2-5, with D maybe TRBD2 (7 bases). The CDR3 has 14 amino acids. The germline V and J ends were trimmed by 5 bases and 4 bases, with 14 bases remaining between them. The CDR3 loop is CASSRGGDSETQYF. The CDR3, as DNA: TGTGCCAGCAGTAGGGGGGGGGATTCAGAGACCCAGTACTTC.

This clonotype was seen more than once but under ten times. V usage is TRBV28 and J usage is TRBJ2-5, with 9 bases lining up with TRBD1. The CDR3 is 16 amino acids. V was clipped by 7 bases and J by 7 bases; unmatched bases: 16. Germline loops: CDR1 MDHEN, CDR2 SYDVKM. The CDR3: CASKGIRQGGQGTQYF. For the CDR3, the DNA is TGTGCCAGCAAGGGCATTAGGCAGGGGGGACAGGGGACCCAGTACTTC.

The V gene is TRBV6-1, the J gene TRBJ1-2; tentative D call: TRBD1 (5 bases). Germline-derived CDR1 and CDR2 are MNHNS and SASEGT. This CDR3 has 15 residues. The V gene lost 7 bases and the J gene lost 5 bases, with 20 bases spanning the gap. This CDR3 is CASTNGGGSAYGYTF. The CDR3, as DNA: TGTGCCAGCACCAACGGGGGGGGTAGCGCGTATGGCTACACCTTC.